In its sample, the clone carrying this TCR beta chain was seen many times. The CDR3 runs 15 residues. With 4 bases removed from V and 0 bases from J, the gap between germline ends came to 11 bases. The sample belongs to a study of CD8 T cells in ankylosing spondylitis. One entry per CDR3 protein, called by TCRdb with MiXCR from the 5' RACE reads. The repertoire holds around 130,000 distinct CDR3 sequences, with roughly 8.8% as singletons. The sequencing sample was made of blood, either unsorted or a sorted T cell fraction (not recorded which). This TCR came from a male donor with ankylosing spondylitis or in good health (not recorded which). This sequence joins TRBV12-3 or TRBV12-4 and TRBJ2-3; the D gene is possibly TRBD1 (5 bases). The CDR3 DNA reads as TGTGCCAGCAGTTCGATTCCAGGGAGCACAGATACGCAGTATTTT. As protein: CASSSIPGSTDTQYF.